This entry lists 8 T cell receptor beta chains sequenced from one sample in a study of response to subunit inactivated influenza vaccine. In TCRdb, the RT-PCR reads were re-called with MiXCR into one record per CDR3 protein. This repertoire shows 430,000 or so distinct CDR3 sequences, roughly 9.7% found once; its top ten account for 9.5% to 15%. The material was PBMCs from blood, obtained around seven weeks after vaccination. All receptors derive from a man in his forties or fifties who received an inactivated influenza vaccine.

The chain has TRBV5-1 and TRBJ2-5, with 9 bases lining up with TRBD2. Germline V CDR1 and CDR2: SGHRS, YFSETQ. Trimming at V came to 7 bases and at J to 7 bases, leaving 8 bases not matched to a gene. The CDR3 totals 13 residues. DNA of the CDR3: TGCGCCAGCCATAGCGGGGGCCCCGGGACCCAGTACTTC. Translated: CASHSGGPGTQYF.

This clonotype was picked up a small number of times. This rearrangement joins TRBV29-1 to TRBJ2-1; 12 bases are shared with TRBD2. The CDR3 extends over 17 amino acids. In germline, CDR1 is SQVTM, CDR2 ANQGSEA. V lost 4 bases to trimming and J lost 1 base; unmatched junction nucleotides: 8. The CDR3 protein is CSVAASGRAFSYNEQFF. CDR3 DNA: TGCAGCGTTGCTGCTAGCGGGAGGGCCTTTTCCTACAATGAGCAGTTCTTC.

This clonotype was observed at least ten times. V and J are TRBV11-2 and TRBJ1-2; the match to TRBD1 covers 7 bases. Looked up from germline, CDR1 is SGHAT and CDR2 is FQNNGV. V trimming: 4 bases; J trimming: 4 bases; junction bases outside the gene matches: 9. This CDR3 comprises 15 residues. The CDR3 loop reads CASSSTTGLTYGYTF. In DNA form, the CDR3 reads TGTGCCAGCAGCTCCACGACAGGGCTTACCTATGGCTACACCTTC.

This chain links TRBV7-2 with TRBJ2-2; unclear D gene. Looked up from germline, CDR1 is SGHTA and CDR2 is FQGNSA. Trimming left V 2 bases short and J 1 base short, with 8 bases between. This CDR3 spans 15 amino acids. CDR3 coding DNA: TGTGCCAGCAGCTTAAGGTTACTGAACACCGGGGAGCTGTTTTTT. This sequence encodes CASSLRLLNTGELFF.

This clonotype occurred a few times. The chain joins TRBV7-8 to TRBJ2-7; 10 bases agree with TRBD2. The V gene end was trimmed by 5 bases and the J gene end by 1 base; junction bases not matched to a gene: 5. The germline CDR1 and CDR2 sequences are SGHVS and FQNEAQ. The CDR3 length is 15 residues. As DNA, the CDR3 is TGTGCCAGCAGCATAAGCGGGGGGGTTTCCTACGAGCAGTACTTC. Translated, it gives CASSISGGVSYEQYF.

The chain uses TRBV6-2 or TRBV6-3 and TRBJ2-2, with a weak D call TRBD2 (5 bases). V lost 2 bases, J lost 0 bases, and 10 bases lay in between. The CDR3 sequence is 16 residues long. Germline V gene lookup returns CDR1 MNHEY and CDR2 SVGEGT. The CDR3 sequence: CASSYPDYSNTGELFF. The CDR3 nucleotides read TGTGCCAGCAGTTACCCCGACTACTCGAACACCGGGGAGCTGTTTTTT.

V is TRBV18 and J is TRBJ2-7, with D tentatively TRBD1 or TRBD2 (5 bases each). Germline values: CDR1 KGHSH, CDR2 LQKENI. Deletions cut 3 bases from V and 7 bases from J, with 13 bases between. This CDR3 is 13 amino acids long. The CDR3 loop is CASSPGPTKEQYF. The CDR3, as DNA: TGTGCCAGCTCACCGGGACCGACTAAGGAGCAGTACTTC.

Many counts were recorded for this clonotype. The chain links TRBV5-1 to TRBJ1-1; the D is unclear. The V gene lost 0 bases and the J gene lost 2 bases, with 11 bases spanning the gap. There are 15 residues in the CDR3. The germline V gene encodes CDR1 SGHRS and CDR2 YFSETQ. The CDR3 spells CASSLEGTRNTEAFF. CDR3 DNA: TGCGCCAGCAGCTTGGAGGGCACAAGAAACACTGAAGCTTTCTTT.